Here is one T cell receptor beta chain with its context. As processed by the authors: Nucleated cell counts were estimated from reference gene primer amplification. TCRdb's table, derived via immunoSEQ multiplex PCR, lists solely in-frame clones and lacks some. V and J calls and clone size are those listed in that table; D and trimming were worked out from the DNA. The table shows 57,000 or so clones, with roughly 80% occurring only once. This specimen belongs to a study of blood T cell repertoires in COVID-19. Study overall: Acute and convalescent COVID-19 samples came from the United States, Italy and Spain. PBMCs, B-cell-depleted T cells, or T cells were the source of the cDNA or gDNA that made up the material.

The sequenced material came from peripheral blood. This clonotype originated in a woman older than 75 with active or convalescent COVID-19.

CDR3: CASTHPGGRTEAFF. CDR3 nucleotides: TGCGCCAGCACCCACCCGGGGGGGCGGACTGAAGCTTTCTTT. J is TRBJ1-1 and V is TRBV5-1; TRBD1 is a possible D gene (6 bases). The CDR3 loop spans 14 amino acids. The germline CDR1 and CDR2 sequences are SGHRS and YFSETQ. V was shortened by 6 bases and J by 5 bases, with 17 bases between the two germline ends.